The sequence of this T cell receptor beta chain was determined in a study of T cell responses to AZD1222 COVID-19 vaccine (dated by TCRdb to about 2021). Looking at the study overall: AZD1222 recipients given second doses at about 4 weeks or at about 12 weeks were pooled, since spike-specific TCR depth and breadth were not found to differ between the two schedules. A total of approximately 230 trial participants underwent TCR sequencing, of whom about 210 received two doses of AZD1222 and some 25 received two doses of the MenACWY control vaccine. Trial participants were enrolled by age into subgroups of 18-55, 56-69 and 70-plus years, and roughly 150, 30 and 60 TCR-sequenced participants, respectively, were included in these subgroups.

The sample's time point label, decoded: baseline before first vaccination. Vaccinee samples were obtained from the UK trials COV001 and COV002, which included a single-blind randomized controlled phase 2/3 trial of AZD1222 (ChAdOx1 nCoV-19) in healthy adults. Trial participant PBMC samples were collected at day 0 and day 28 after the second dose for TCRbeta chain sequencing. Counted from cysteine to phenylalanine, this CDR3 has 14 amino acids. Left in the record is the CDR3 DNA by itself, 42 bases read in frame from the first base. V is cut by 0 bases and J by 7 bases, and the space between the germline ends is 10 bases. CDR1 SGHRS and CDR2 YFSETQ are derived from the germline V gene. The CDR3 regions of human TCRbeta chains were subjected to immunosequencing. Per the original workflow: Repertoire TCRs were checked for matches against a reference library of SARS-CoV-2-specific TCRs that had been generated using the MIRA antigen-specificity platform. Breadth meant the fraction of unique TCRs that were SARS-CoV-2-associated, whereas depth meant the fraction of total T cells that were SARS-CoV-2-associated. Using the MIRA data, each spike-specific TCR was assigned both to the spike region to which the TCR was reactive and to a CD4 or CD8 class. Log10-transformed breadth and depth values were compared by one-way ANOVA with Sidak's multiple comparisons tests. TCRdb took over this immuneACCESS table, retaining in-frame rearrangements with V and J assigned. Such tables are incomplete; in checked studies, under half of the missing clones stem from an unresolved V gene, and the remainder is unexplained. The V and J calls and clone size come from that table; D and trimming were worked out from the DNA. This sample is represented by about 130,000 clones; approximately 88% of them were singletons. The top ten constitute 4.2% of the sample.

Study-wide conclusions, independent of this receptor: Conclusions about previously exposed vaccinees were limited because only 6 or 7 AZD1222 recipients were SARS-CoV-2 seropositive at baseline. Most participants were white British and females outnumbered males, and the authors suggested that clonal diversity may have been underestimated. Because no day 14 peak-response samples were available, the repertoires could be characterized only after the peak T cell response. Spike-specific TCR breadth and depth rose significantly after two AZD1222 doses compared with day 0 and with MenACWY recipients. Vaccine-associated CD4 TCRs spanned the whole spike protein, with dominant responses in regions 160-218 and 743-854. The 56-69-year group was small, and its depth increase did not reach significance, likely because of low power. Nearly half of unique spike-specific TCRs reportedly recognized epitopes outside regions mutated in the B.1.351 and B.1.1.7 variants.

As concerns this clone: What antigen it recognizes has not been identified. The record has no base qualities; no much larger clone is one base away.

The sequencing used peripheral blood, collected on day 0 of AZD1222 vaccination. This receptor was identified in an adult in good health. Recombination connected TRBV5-1 to TRBJ1-4; TRBD1 is possibly the D segment (6 matching bases). The bases read TGCGCCAGCAGCTTGGTACAGGGTAGTGAAAAACTGTTTTTT. Its translation is CASSLVQGSEKLFF.